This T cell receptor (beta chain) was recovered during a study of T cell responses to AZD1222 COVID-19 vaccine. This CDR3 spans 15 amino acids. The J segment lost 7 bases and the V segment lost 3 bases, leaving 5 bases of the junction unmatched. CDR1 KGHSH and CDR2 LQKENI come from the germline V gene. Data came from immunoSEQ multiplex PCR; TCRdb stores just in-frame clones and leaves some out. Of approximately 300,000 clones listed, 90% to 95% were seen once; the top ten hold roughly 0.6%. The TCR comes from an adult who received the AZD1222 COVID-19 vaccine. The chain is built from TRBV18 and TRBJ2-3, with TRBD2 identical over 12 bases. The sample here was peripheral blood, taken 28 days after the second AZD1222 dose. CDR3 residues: CASSPRTSGDHTQYF. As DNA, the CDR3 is TGTGCCAGCTCACCCAGGACTAGCGGGGACCATACGCAGTATTTT.